The entry below describes one T cell receptor (beta chain). The repertoire was sequenced with immunoSEQ multiplex PCR; TCRdb's copy has only in-frame clones and lacks some. The table includes about 130,000 clones, over 80% detected once. This specimen belongs to a study of control samples from healthy donors and cancer patients. This CDR3 contains 13 residues. V lost 0 bases and J 11 bases, leaving 13 bases between the germline ends. Germline V gene lookup returns CDR1 WSHSY and CDR2 SAAADI. The chain links TRBV10-2 to TRBJ1-1, with D maybe TRBD1 (6 bases). This sequence was found in a woman aged 45 to 65 in good health. Sequenced material: blood. The CDR3 region has the DNA TGCGCCAGCAGTGAGTCGAAGGGGGGGTGGGCTTTCTTT. This sequence encodes CASSESKGGWAFF.